The 27 T cell receptor beta chains given below trace back to one sample, sequenced in a study of shared T cell receptors in the human thymus. Assay used: immunoSEQ multiplex PCR; TCRdb lists only in-frame clones, some missing. The sample has hundreds of thousands of clones, approximately 87% seen once. The same data also contributed to another study, on human thymus T cells.

Input material: thymocytes. These receptor sequences come from a boy younger than two with a congenital heart defect.

The chain recombines TRBV6-1 with TRBJ1-1; D not resolved. This CDR3 has 11 residues. CDR1 is MNHNS, CDR2 SASEGT, per germline. V lost 3 bases, J lost 7 bases, and 6 bases lay in between. The CDR3 spells CASSDGFEAFF. The CDR3 coding sequence is TGTGCCAGCAGTGATGGCTTTGAAGCTTTCTTT.

J is TRBJ2-3 and V is TRBV30, with 14 bases lining up with TRBD2. The V gene end was trimmed by 7 bases and the J gene end by 3 bases; junction bases not matched to a gene: 15. The CDR3 sequence is 18 residues long. Germline V gives CDR1 GTSNPN, CDR2 SVGIG (reference sequence). In DNA form, the CDR3 reads TGTGCCTACACCCAAGGGACTAGCGGGAGCGGGGGGACAGATACGCAGTATTTT. It is translated as CAYTQGTSGSGGTDTQYF. The full variable domain, in which reference TRBV30 and TRBJ2-3 provide the parts outside the CDR3, is SQTIHQWPATLVQPVGSPLSLECTVEGTSNPNLYWYRQAAGRGLQLLFYSVGIGQISSEVPQNLSASRPQDRQFILSSKKLLLSDSGFYLCAYTQGTSGSGGTDTQYFGPGTRLTVL.

The chain employs TRBV27 and TRBJ2-1; TRBD2 agrees at 12 bases. The CDR3 runs 14 residues. J was trimmed by 5 bases and V by 6 bases; bases with no gene match: 2. Germline V gene lookup returns CDR1 MNHEY and CDR2 SMNVEV (reference sequence). The CDR3 is CASRRLAGDNEQFF. CDR3 in DNA: TGTGCCAGCAGGAGACTAGCGGGGGACAATGAGCAGTTCTTC.

The chain joins TRBV14 to TRBJ2-2; TRBD1 might be the D (5 bases). Trimming left V 1 base short and J 4 bases short, with 19 bases between. The CDR3 is made up of 18 amino acids. Germline V lookup: CDR1 SGHDN, CDR2 FVKESK. The CDR3 DNA reads as TGTGCCAGCAGCCAAGGAAGGCAGGGTAATGGTTGCACCGGGGAGCTGTTTTTT. Amino acids: CASSQGRQGNGCTGELFF.

The V call is TRBV6-1, the J call TRBJ2-3, with 7 bases matching TRBD2. CDR3 length equals 17 residues. Germline V lookup: CDR1 MNHNS, CDR2 SASEGT. After removal of 4 bases from V and 0 bases from J, the junction contained 10 bases not matched to a gene. The CDR3, as DNA: TGTGCCAGCAGTGCACTAAGACTAGCATTAAGCACAGATACGCAGTATTTT. It yields the protein CASSALRLALSTDTQYF.

The chain combines TRBV14 with TRBJ2-2, with 9 bases matching TRBD1. Germline V lookup: CDR1 SGHDN, CDR2 FVKESK. The junction had 10 bases not matched to a gene; V was cut back by 4 bases and J by 7 bases. The CDR3 is 16 residues long. For the CDR3, the DNA is TGTGCCAGCAGCCCCACCACGGGGACAGGGTTCGGGGAGCTGTTTTTT. Translating gives CASSPTTGTGFGELFF.

The chain uses TRBV15 and TRBJ2-3, with TRBD2 identical over 7 bases. V shed 1 base and J 4 bases; nucleotides not matched to a gene: 14. The CDR3 length is 18 residues. The germline gives CDR1 LNHNV, CDR2 YYDKDF (reference sequence). The CDR3 protein is CATSRAIPRSGEPDTQYF. The DNA of the CDR3 is TGTGCCACCAGCAGAGCTATCCCTAGGAGCGGGGAACCAGATACGCAGTATTTT.

V is TRBV29-1 and J is TRBJ1-2; D possibly corresponds to TRBD1 (5 bases). The CDR3 is made up of 14 amino acids. CDR1 SQVTM and CDR2 ANQGSEA come from the germline V gene. V lost 4 bases and J 2 bases, leaving 14 bases between the germline ends. In DNA form, the CDR3 reads TGCAGCGTTGGGTGGGGCGGGGAGAACTATGGCTACACCTTC. Protein product: CSVGWGGENYGYTF. Using reference TRBV29-1 and TRBJ1-2 for the parts outside the CDR3, the full variable domain is SAVISQKPSRDICQRGTSLTIQCQVDSQVTMMFWYRQQPGQSLTLIATANQGSEATYESGFVIDKFPISRPNLTFSTLTVSNMSPEDSSIYLCSVGWGGENYGYTFGSGTRLTVV.

The chain carries TRBV4-1 and TRBJ1-4; D gene uncertain. There are 16 residues in the CDR3. V gave up 6 bases and J gave up 0 bases, with 14 bases separating them. Germline V lookup: CDR1 MGHRA, CDR2 YSYEKL. DNA of the CDR3: TGCGCCAGCAGTCAGCCCGGGATTTCAACTAATGAAAAACTGTTTTTT. Its translation is CASSQPGISTNEKLFF.

CDR3 coding DNA: TGCGCCAGCAGAGCGGCGAACCGGGAGGGCCGCTACGAGCAGTACTTC. It is translated as CASRAANREGRYEQYF. This chain uses TRBV10-2 with TRBJ2-5; 8 bases fit TRBD2. The DNA matches TRBJ2-7 better at its end, which makes the J call doubtful. Germline CDR1 is WSHSY and CDR2 is SAAADI. CDR3 length equals 16 residues.

This rearrangement joins TRBV16 to TRBJ2-3; 12 bases are shared with TRBD2. This CDR3 is built from 15 residues. Germline V CDR1 and CDR2: KGHSY, FQNENV. Trimming at V came to 3 bases and at J to 6 bases, leaving 4 bases not matched to a gene. As DNA, the CDR3 is TGTGCCAGCAGCCACCGGACTAGCGGGAATGATACGCAGTATTTT. Amino acid sequence: CASSHRTSGNDTQYF.

CDR3 residues: CASSQASSGRAHEQYF. CDR3 DNA sequence: TGTGCCAGCAGCCAAGCCTCTAGCGGGAGGGCCCACGAGCAGTACTTC. The chain carries TRBV14 and TRBJ2-7, with TRBD2 matching 12 bases. This CDR3 is built from 16 residues. Germline V gene data show CDR1 as SGHDN and CDR2 as FVKESK. With 1 base clipped from V and 5 bases from J, the junction kept 6 bases outside the gene matches.

This chain links TRBV5-1 with TRBJ1-4, with a weak D call TRBD1 (6 bases). Germline CDR1 and CDR2: SGHRS and YFSETQ. The CDR3 contains 16 residues. The ends were cut back, 0 bases at V and 8 bases at J, with 17 bases in the middle. The CDR3 loop reads CASSLGGGRGKEKLFF. DNA of the CDR3: TGCGCCAGCAGCTTGGGAGGGGGAAGGGGGAAAGAAAAACTGTTTTTT. The full variable domain, with the rest looked up from reference TRBV5-1 and TRBJ1-4, is KAGVTQTPRYLIKTRGQQVTLSCSPISGHRSVSWYQQTPGQGLQFLFEYFSETQRNKGNFPGRFSGRQFSNSRSEMNVSTLELGDSALYLCASSLGGGRGKEKLFFGSGTQLSVL.

The V and J genes are TRBV20-1 and TRBJ1-2; TRBD1 might be the D (5 bases). This CDR3 spans 9 amino acids. In germline, CDR1 is DFQATT, CDR2 SNEGSKA (reference sequence). CDR3 DNA sequence: TGCAGGGCGGGGGTTGGCTACACCTTC. This translates into CRAGVGYTF.

The chain combines TRBV5-6 with TRBJ2-7; 9 positions match TRBD1. V lost 3 bases, J lost 6 bases, and 7 bases stayed unmatched. The CDR3 sequence is 14 residues long. Germline V gene data show CDR1 as SGHDT and CDR2 as YYEEEE. CDR3 region: CASSSRDRDREQYF. The CDR3 region has the DNA TGTGCCAGCAGCTCCAGGGACAGGGACCGCGAGCAGTACTTC.

CDR3 nucleotides: TGCAGCGTTGATAGGGGGCTAGCGGGCGCCTACAATGAGCAGTTCTTC. It specifies CSVDRGLAGAYNEQFF. The V gene is TRBV29-1, the J gene TRBJ2-1, with D possibly being TRBD2 (8 bases). V was clipped by 3 bases and J by 2 bases, with 17 bases between them. Germline V gives CDR1 SQVTM, CDR2 ANQGSEA. The CDR3 runs 16 residues.

The rearrangement links TRBV10-2 to TRBJ2-7; the D is unclear. CDR3 size: 10 residues. The V gene lost 10 bases and the J gene lost 1 base, with 5 bases spanning the gap. Germline V gives CDR1 WSHSY, CDR2 SAAADI. Here the CDR3 DNA reads TGCGCCACCCATTCCTACGAGCAGTACTTC. This encodes CATHSYEQYF.

The gene calls are TRBV28 and TRBJ2-7; TRBD2 aligns across 8 bases. The CDR3 contains 16 residues. Germline V CDR1 and CDR2: MDHEN, SYDVKM. The ends lost 1 base at V and 5 bases at J; junction bases unmatched: 10. The CDR3: CASSLSLAGIRHEQYF. CDR3 coding DNA: TGTGCCAGCAGTTTATCTTTAGCGGGAATTAGGCACGAGCAGTACTTC.

The V call is TRBV6-5, the J call TRBJ2-1; 10 nucleotides match TRBD2. Germline assignment: CDR1 MNHEY and CDR2 SVGAGI. The CDR3 is 15 amino acids. J gave up 9 bases and V 2 bases, and 7 bases lay outside the gene matches. The CDR3 region has the DNA TGTGCCAGCAGTTACAAGGCTAGCGGGAGTCGTGAGCAGTTCTTC. Its protein is CASSYKASGSREQFF.

This sequence joins TRBV7-2 and TRBJ1-2; D might be TRBD1 (5 bases). CDR1 and CDR2 from the germline V gene are SGHTA and FQGNSA. Trimming took 8 bases from V and 4 from J, leaving 14 bases between them. The CDR3 covers 13 residues. The CDR3 spells CASGGTACYGYTF. In nucleotides, the CDR3 is TGTGCCAGCGGAGGGACCGCTTGCTATGGCTACACCTTC.

This clone has just a few counts. The chain recombines TRBV28 with TRBJ2-2, with 11 nucleotides matching TRBD2. Trimming cost V 10 bases and J 6 bases; bases outside gene matches: 19. The CDR3 has 18 residues. Germline assignment: CDR1 MDHEN and CDR2 SYDVKM. The CDR3 nucleotides read TGTGCCATCCGCCCTATCTTGACTAGCGGGAAGACCCCCGGGGAGCTGTTTTTT. Amino acid sequence: CAIRPILTSGKTPGELFF.

The V and J genes are TRBV6-1 and TRBJ2-1, with 8 bases that match TRBD2. In germline, CDR1 is MNHNS, CDR2 SASEGT. The CDR3 has 18 residues. The junction had 12 bases not matched to a gene; V was cut back by 0 bases and J by 5 bases. The CDR3 region is CASSEAMEAGGHHNEQFF. CDR3 DNA sequence: TGTGCCAGCAGTGAAGCGATGGAGGCGGGAGGTCACCACAATGAGCAGTTCTTC.

The chain is built from TRBV11-2 and TRBJ2-2; TRBD2 agrees at 13 bases. The J segment lost 6 bases and the V segment lost 4 bases, leaving 5 bases of the junction unmatched. This CDR3 is 16 amino acids long. Germline values: CDR1 SGHAT, CDR2 FQNNGV. The CDR3 nucleotides read TGTGCCAGCAGCTCACCGACTAGCGGGAGGTCCGGGGAGCTGTTTTTT. The encoded protein is CASSSPTSGRSGELFF.

V usage is TRBV9 and J usage is TRBJ2-1; 8 bases map to TRBD2. The CDR3 sequence is 15 residues long. Trimming took 4 bases from V and 4 from J; bases not matched to a gene: 7. Germline-derived CDR1 and CDR2 are SGDLS and YYNGEE. The DNA for the CDR3 is TGTGCCAGCAGCCTCACCGGGACTAGATACAATGAGCAGTTCTTC. Its protein product is CASSLTGTRYNEQFF.

The CDR3 spells CASSSDRGHEQYF. The CDR3 coding sequence is TGTGCCAGCAGCTCGGACAGGGGCCACGAGCAGTACTTC. The genes are TRBV7-3 and TRBJ2-7; 9 nucleotides align to TRBD1. V was clipped by 4 bases and J by 5 bases; unmatched bases: 3. Germline values: CDR1 SGHTA, CDR2 FQGTGA. CDR3 length: 13 amino acids.

The J gene is TRBJ1-5, the V gene TRBV19; 7 bases are shared with TRBD1. The ends lost 9 bases at V and 2 bases at J; junction bases unmatched: 19. CDR3 length: 18 amino acids. Germline V gene data show CDR1 as LNHDA and CDR2 as SQIVND (reference sequence). This CDR3 reads CASGPPGQQFWGNQPQHF. The CDR3 bases are TGTGCCAGCGGACCGCCGGGACAGCAGTTTTGGGGCAATCAGCCCCAGCATTTT. Using reference TRBV19 and TRBJ1-5 for the parts outside the CDR3, the full variable domain is DGGITQSPKYLFRKEGQNVTLSCEQNLNHDAMYWYRQDPGQGLRLIYYSQIVNDFQKGDIAEGYSVSREKKESFPLTVTSAQKNPTAFYLCASGPPGQQFWGNQPQHFGDGTRLSIL.

This chain joins TRBV5-6 and TRBJ1-5, with 9 bases that match TRBD1. V lost 4 bases to trimming and J lost 9 bases; unmatched junction nucleotides: 11. This CDR3 contains 15 residues. The V gene's germline CDR1 is SGHDT and CDR2 YYEEEE. The CDR3, as DNA: TGTGCCAGCAGCCAGGGACAGGGTCCCATCGGGCCCCAGCATTTT. Protein sequence: CASSQGQGPIGPQHF.